The sequence of this T cell receptor beta chain was determined in a study of blood T cell repertoires in COVID-19. Whole-study context: Sources were T cells, B-cell-depleted T cells, or PBMCs; the material itself was cDNA or gDNA.

Libraries were prepared by immunoSEQ multiplex PCR; TCRdb keeps only in-frame clonotypes and omits some of them. The sample carries about 160,000 clones, roughly 80% recorded once. Enrolled during active infection, Seattle patients were then followed longitudinally. The junction had 2 bases not matched to a gene; V was cut back by 3 bases and J by 8 bases. The germline CDR1 and CDR2 sequences are WSHSY and SAAADI. This CDR3 is built from 15 residues. The chain has TRBV10-2 and TRBJ2-1; 15 bases map to TRBD2. Sequenced: peripheral blood. The sequence derives from a woman in her thirties or forties with COVID-19, enrolled during active disease. CDR3 loop: CASSEGTSGGHEQFF. CDR3 DNA sequence: TGCGCCAGCAGTGAAGGGACTAGCGGGGGGCATGAGCAGTTCTTC.